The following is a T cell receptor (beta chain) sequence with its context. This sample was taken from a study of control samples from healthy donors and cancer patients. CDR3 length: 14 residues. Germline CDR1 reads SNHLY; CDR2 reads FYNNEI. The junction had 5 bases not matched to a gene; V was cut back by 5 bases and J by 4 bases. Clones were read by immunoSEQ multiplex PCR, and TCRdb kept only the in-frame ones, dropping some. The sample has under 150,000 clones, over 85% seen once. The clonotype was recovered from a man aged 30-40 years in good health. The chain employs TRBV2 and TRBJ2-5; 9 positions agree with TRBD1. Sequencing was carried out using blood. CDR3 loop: CASSPGQGRETQYF. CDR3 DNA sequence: TGTGCCAGCAGTCCGGGACAGGGTAGAGAGACCCAGTACTTC.